The 11 T cell receptor beta chains below were found in one sample sequenced in a study of PD-L1 blockade in urothelial cancer. Produced via immunoSEQ multiplex PCR; TCRdb's table is partial and in-frame only. Counted here are more than 80,000 clones, more than 75% occurring once; the ten biggest clones make up more than 8%. The specimen comprised PBMCs, sampled around atezolizumab (anti-PD-L1) treatment. The receptors derive from a man aged 65-85 years with urothelial cancer.

The chain is built from TRBV7-2 and TRBJ2-1, with a possible D match to TRBD1 (6 bases). This CDR3 contains 15 residues. The germline V gene has CDR1 SGHTA and CDR2 FQGNSA. V lost 5 bases to trimming and J lost 5 bases, with 16 bases between them. The CDR3 reads CASSPRGLMDNEQFF. CDR3 coding DNA: TGTGCCAGCAGCCCCAGGGGTTTAATGGACAATGAGCAGTTCTTC. Full variable domain (outside the CDR3, taken from reference TRBV7-2 and TRBJ2-1): GAGVSQSPSNKVTEKGKDVELRCDPISGHTALYWYRQSLGQGLEFLIYFQGNSAPDKSGLPSDRFSAERTGGSVSTLTIQRTQQEDSAVYLCASSPRGLMDNEQFFGPGTRLTVL.

The gene calls are TRBV9 and TRBJ2-2; perhaps TRBD2 as D (5 bases). CDR1 and CDR2 (germline): SGDLS, YYNGEE. This CDR3 is built from 16 residues. V lost 3 bases and J 0 bases, leaving 12 bases between the germline ends. CDR3 loop: CASSGTDSPNTGELFF. In DNA, the CDR3 is TGTGCCAGCAGCGGAACGGACTCCCCGAACACCGGGGAGCTGTTTTTT. Full variable domain (rest looked up from reference TRBV9 and TRBJ2-2): DSGVTQTPKHLITATGQRVTLRCSPRSGDLSVYWYQQSLDQGLQFLIQYYNGEERAKGNILERFSAQQFPDLHSELNLSSLELGDSALYFCASSGTDSPNTGELFFGEGSRLTVL.

The chain recombines TRBV4-2 with TRBJ1-2; 8 bases are shared with TRBD1. V trimming: 3 bases; J trimming: 4 bases; junction bases outside the gene matches: 4. The germline gives CDR1 LGHNA, CDR2 YNFKEQ. CDR3 size: 14 residues. CDR3 in amino acids: CASSQDTGGYGYTF. The CDR3 bases are TGTGCCAGCAGCCAGGACACAGGGGGCTATGGCTACACCTTC.

This clone came up once. V gene TRBV5-1 combines with J gene TRBJ2-1, with 9 bases matching TRBD2. The CDR3 runs to 15 residues. Germline values: CDR1 SGHRS, CDR2 YFSETQ. V gave up 0 bases and J gave up 7 bases; unmatched junction bases: 5. For the CDR3, the DNA is TGCGCCAGCAGCTTGGTTCCTAGCGGGGAAAATGAGCAGTTCTTC. It is translated as CASSLVPSGENEQFF. Based on the CDR3 plus reference TRBV5-1 and TRBJ2-1, the full variable domain is KAGVTQTPRYLIKTRGQQVTLSCSPISGHRSVSWYQQTPGQGLQFLFEYFSETQRNKGNFPGRFSGRQFSNSRSEMNVSTLELGDSALYLCASSLVPSGENEQFFGPGTRLTVL.

This clone was seen only a few times. The V call is TRBV4-1, the J call TRBJ2-7, with TRBD2 matching over 10 bases. V gave up 4 bases and J gave up 5 bases; unmatched junction bases: 14. The germline CDR1 and CDR2 sequences are MGHRA and YSYEKL. This CDR3 is built from 17 residues. The CDR3 here is CASSLLEAGGPINEQYF. The CDR3 bases are TGCGCCAGCAGCCTCCTCGAAGCGGGAGGGCCTATAAACGAGCAGTACTTC.

V is TRBV7-6 and J is TRBJ2-2; 7 bases match TRBD2. Germline trimming cut 5 bases from V and 1 base from J; bases unmatched to any gene: 7. The germline V gene has CDR1 SGHVS and CDR2 FNYEAQ. This CDR3 is built from 16 residues. The CDR3 region has the DNA TGTGCCAGCAGCCAATTCGCGGGGGAGAACACCGGGGAGCTGTTTTTT. Residues: CASSQFAGENTGELFF.

J is TRBJ1-2 and V is TRBV29-1; a possible D gene is TRBD1 (5 bases). The V gene lost 0 bases and the J gene lost 0 bases, with 14 bases spanning the gap. Germline CDR1 is SQVTM and CDR2 is ANQGSEA. There are 16 residues in the CDR3. The CDR3 sequence: CSVEEVGGLANYGYTF. The CDR3 DNA follows: TGCAGCGTTGAAGAAGTCGGGGGACTAGCTAACTATGGCTACACCTTC.

J is TRBJ1-5 and V is TRBV4-1; 9 bases align to TRBD1. V dropped 2 bases and J dropped 0; count of bases not matched to a gene: 8. This CDR3 region has 18 residues. The germline V gene encodes CDR1 MGHRA and CDR2 YSYEKL. This chain's CDR3 is CASSQSSGTGISNQPQHF. In DNA, the CDR3 is TGCGCCAGCAGCCAATCCTCCGGGACAGGGATTAGCAATCAGCCCCAGCATTTT.

This clone has just one count. The rearrangement uses TRBV6-5 and TRBJ2-1, with 14 bases aligning to TRBD2. Germline values: CDR1 MNHEY, CDR2 SVGAGI. Trimming took 2 bases from V and 6 from J; bases not matched to a gene: 3. The CDR3 extends over 16 amino acids. The CDR3 is CASSYGTSGGINEQFF. The DNA of the CDR3 is TGTGCCAGCAGTTACGGGACTAGCGGGGGTATCAATGAGCAGTTCTTC.

This clone was counted once. The V gene is TRBV6-1, the J gene TRBJ1-2; D is possibly TRBD1 (6 bases). The CDR3 has 15 amino acids. V lost 5 bases to trimming and J lost 4 bases, with 17 bases between them. From germline, CDR1 is MNHNS and CDR2 SASEGT. The CDR3 reads CASSSTGSWGYGYTF. The CDR3 nucleotides are TGTGCCAGCAGTTCAACAGGGTCTTGGGGCTATGGCTACACCTTC.

This chain uses TRBV29-1 with TRBJ1-2; 8 bases map to TRBD1. The germline CDR1 and CDR2 sequences are SQVTM and ANQGSEA. After removal of 0 bases from V and 4 bases from J, the junction contained 4 bases not matched to a gene. The CDR3 spans 14 residues. CDR3 nucleotides: TGCAGCGTTGAAGAGACAGGGGTGGCCTATGGCTACACCTTC. Translated, it gives CSVEETGVAYGYTF. Drawing the rest from reference TRBV29-1 and TRBJ1-2, the complete variable domain is SAVISQKPSRDICQRGTSLTIQCQVDSQVTMMFWYRQQPGQSLTLIATANQGSEATYESGFVIDKFPISRPNLTFSTLTVSNMSPEDSSIYLCSVEETGVAYGYTFGSGTRLTVV.